This T cell receptor beta chain stems from a study of early T cells in non-severe SARS-CoV-2 infection. The sample holds many counts of this clonotype. Each CDR3 protein gets one entry after TCRdb re-called the 5' RACE reads with MiXCR. The sample shows 45,000 to 65,000 distinct CDR3 sequences, around a tenth of them seen only once. Germline-derived CDR1 and CDR2 are DFQATT and SNEGSKA (reference sequence). The CDR3 sequence is 16 residues long. The V end lost 3 bases, the J end lost 8 bases, and 23 bases lay between the germline ends. Sequenced sample: whole blood. The sequence was collected from an adult who was a healthcare worker with PCR-confirmed SARS-CoV-2 infection or an uninfected control (not recorded which). The genes are TRBV20-1 and TRBJ2-1; a possible D gene is TRBD2 (6 bases). CDR3 region: CSARSFRDGGKDEQFF. For the CDR3, the DNA is TGCAGTGCTAGGAGCTTTAGAGACGGAGGGAAAGATGAGCAGTTCTTC.